These 26 T cell receptor beta chains were sequenced from one sample in a study of shared clonotypes between healthy human individuals. The naive CD8 fraction comprised CD45RO-negative cells positively selected for CCR7 and excluded terminally differentiated effector memory CD45RA+ cells. TCRdb keeps only in-frame clones here, not all; method: immunoSEQ multiplex PCR. The sample comprises hundreds of thousands of clones, around 96% of which are singletons, and around 0.1% rests with the top ten. The sequenced sample was naive CD8+ T cells sorted from blood. The source is a woman in her 30s in good health.

The chain has TRBV10-2 and TRBJ2-7; no clear D gene. V lost 5 bases and J 2 bases, leaving 4 bases between the germline ends. Germline assignment: CDR1 WSHSY and CDR2 SAAADI. The CDR3 covers 11 residues. In nucleotides, the CDR3 is TGCGCCAGCAGTTCCGCCTACGAGCAGTACTTC. It yields the protein CASSSAYEQYF.

The gene calls are TRBV5-1 and TRBJ2-3; TRBD1 or TRBD2 may be the D gene (5 bases each). Germline values: CDR1 SGHRS, CDR2 YFSETQ. V lost 5 bases to trimming and J lost 2 bases, with 18 bases between them. The CDR3 loop spans 16 amino acids. The CDR3, as DNA: TGCGCCAGCAGTCCCCGGGACGTAGACCTCACAGATACGCAGTATTTT. Amino acid sequence: CASSPRDVDLTDTQYF. Combining the CDR3 with reference TRBV5-1 and TRBJ2-3 gives the whole variable domain KAGVTQTPRYLIKTRGQQVTLSCSPISGHRSVSWYQQTPGQGLQFLFEYFSETQRNKGNFPGRFSGRQFSNSRSEMNVSTLELGDSALYLCASSPRDVDLTDTQYFGPGTRLTVL.

This clone was observed a single time. The chain has TRBV27 and TRBJ2-3; D is ambiguous. V was clipped by 3 bases and J by 0 bases, with 4 bases between them. Germline loops: CDR1 MNHEY, CDR2 SMNVEV (reference sequence). This CDR3 spans 13 amino acids. For the CDR3, the DNA is TGTGCCAGCAGTTTGCCCAGCACAGATACGCAGTATTTT. It codes for CASSLPSTDTQYF.

The chain joins TRBV27 to TRBJ2-1; TRBD2 is a possible D gene (5 bases). Germline V gene data show CDR1 as MNHEY and CDR2 as SMNVEV (reference sequence). The CDR3 is made up of 16 amino acids. V was cut by 0 bases and J by 2 bases, with 11 bases left in between. DNA for the CDR3: TGTGCCAGCAGTTTATCCCTCGCGGGTACCTACAATGAGCAGTTCTTC. Translated, it gives CASSLSLAGTYNEQFF.

The V and J genes are TRBV7-8 and TRBJ2-5; possibly TRBD1 for D (5 bases). The J call is doubtful: the DNA matches TRBJ2-7 better. CDR1 SGHVS and CDR2 FQNEAQ come from the germline V gene. The CDR3 has 14 amino acids. The DNA of the CDR3 is TGTGCCAGCAGCTCGAGGCAGGGTTCCTACGAGCAGTACTTC. It is translated as CASSSRQGSYEQYF.

The chain links TRBV28 to TRBJ1-2; D is unclear. There are 17 residues in the CDR3. CDR1 is MDHEN and CDR2 is SYDVKM in the germline V gene. V was pared by 5 bases and J by 3 bases, with 22 bases between. CDR3 amino acids: CASSASLWAQRDYGYTF. CDR3 in DNA: TGTGCCAGCAGTGCCTCCTTGTGGGCCCAGCGAGACTATGGCTACACCTTC.

CDR3 coding DNA: TGTGCCAGCAGCTTCTCAGAAATCTCTCGGGGAGAGCAGTACTTC. Protein: CASSFSEISRGEQYF. J is TRBJ2-5 and V is TRBV7-6; weak D call: TRBD2 (5 bases). The CDR3 spans 15 residues. In germline, CDR1 is SGHVS, CDR2 FNYEAQ. V lost 3 bases to trimming and J lost 11 bases, with 22 bases between them.

The rearrangement uses TRBV6-1 and TRBJ2-6; 8 bases line up with TRBD2. The CDR3 length is 17 residues. From germline, CDR1 is MNHNS and CDR2 SASEGT. V was pared by 1 base and J by 4 bases, with 6 bases of the junction left unmatched. The DNA for the CDR3 is TGTGCCAGCAGTGAAGGGACTAGCCGTTTCGGGGCCAACGTCCTGACTTTC. Translating gives CASSEGTSRFGANVLTF.

The J gene is TRBJ1-5, the V gene TRBV28; 9 positions match TRBD1. Losses at the gene ends were 6 bases for V and 8 bases for J; bases not matched to a gene: 14. The germline gives CDR1 MDHEN, CDR2 SYDVKM. This CDR3 has 16 amino acids. The CDR3 loop reads CASRSPGQGGGEPQHF. The CDR3 DNA reads as TGTGCCAGCAGATCCCCGGGACAGGGTGGGGGAGAGCCCCAGCATTTT.

CDR3 sequence reads: CASSVTWGTGELFF. The CDR3 region has the DNA TGTGCCAGCAGCGTGACGTGGGGGACCGGGGAGCTGTTTTTT. This rearrangement joins TRBV11-2 to TRBJ2-2; D could derive from TRBD1 or TRBD2 (5 bases each). Germline assignment: CDR1 SGHAT and CDR2 FQNNGV. V was pared by 5 bases and J by 5 bases, with 12 bases between. CDR3 size: 14 residues.

The chain joins TRBV9 to TRBJ1-1, with D possibly TRBD1 on 6 matching bases. This CDR3 contains 15 residues. Deletions cut 0 bases from V and 3 bases from J, with 12 bases between. CDR1 is SGDLS, CDR2 YYNGEE, per germline. The CDR3 region is CASSVGTGKYTEAFF. The CDR3 bases are TGTGCCAGCAGCGTAGGTACAGGGAAGTACACTGAAGCTTTCTTT.

V gene TRBV27 combines with J gene TRBJ2-1; D ambiguous. CDR1 and CDR2 from the germline V gene are MNHEY and SMNVEV (reference sequence). V shed 2 bases and J shed 4 bases, with 6 bases lying between them. The CDR3 extends over 13 amino acids. This CDR3 is CASSLNGYNEQFF. The CDR3, as DNA: TGTGCCAGCAGTTTAAACGGGTACAATGAGCAGTTCTTC.

This rearrangement joins TRBV6-1 to TRBJ2-2, with D tentatively TRBD2 (5 bases). Trimming left V 4 bases short and J 7 bases short, with 13 bases between. CDR1 is MNHNS, CDR2 SASEGT, per germline. The CDR3 has 14 residues. CDR3: CASSVDYPDGELFF. CDR3 nucleotides: TGTGCCAGCAGTGTAGACTACCCCGACGGGGAGCTGTTTTTT.

V gene TRBV9 combines with J gene TRBJ2-3; 10 bases align to TRBD2. Germline V gene data show CDR1 as SGDLS and CDR2 as YYNGEE. This CDR3 is built from 16 residues. Trimming at V came to 0 bases and at J to 1 base, leaving 2 bases not matched to a gene. The DNA for the CDR3 is TGTGCCAGCAGCGTAGTGAGCGGGAGGGGCACAGATACGCAGTATTTT. Translated: CASSVVSGRGTDTQYF.

The V call is TRBV6-1, the J call TRBJ1-5, with a weak D call TRBD1 (6 bases). Germline CDR1 and CDR2: MNHNS and SASEGT. Trimming took 7 bases from V and 0 from J, leaving 10 bases between them. This CDR3 comprises 14 residues. The CDR3 reads CASTIQGSNQPQHF. DNA of the CDR3: TGTGCCAGCACGATACAGGGTAGCAATCAGCCCCAGCATTTT.

The chain carries TRBV5-6 and TRBJ2-7; D unresolved. Germline CDR1 and CDR2: SGHDT and YYEEEE. The CDR3 totals 12 residues. The V end was cut by 2 bases, the J end by 6 bases, with 9 bases between. The CDR3 DNA reads as TGTGCCAGCAGCTTTCCCGGTGGCGAGCAGTACTTC. This encodes CASSFPGGEQYF.

This CDR3 is CAWSTGLAGGEETQYF. CDR3 bases: TGTGCCTGGAGTACGGGACTAGCGGGAGGGGAGGAGACCCAGTACTTC. The V and J genes are TRBV30 and TRBJ2-5, with 16 positions matching TRBD2. With V trimmed by 2 bases and J by 5 bases, 5 bases remained unmatched. The CDR3 length is 16 residues. The germline gives CDR1 GTSNPN, CDR2 SVGIG (reference sequence). The full variable domain, its missing parts supplied by reference TRBV30 and TRBJ2-5, is SQTIHQWPATLVQPVGSPLSLECTVEGTSNPNLYWYRQAAGRGLQLLFYSVGIGQISSEVPQNLSASRPQDRQFILSSKKLLLSDSGFYLCAWSTGLAGGEETQYFGPGTRLLVL.

This chain links TRBV28 with TRBJ1-5; the D is unclear. The length of the CDR3 is 15 residues. Germline V gives CDR1 MDHEN, CDR2 SYDVKM. The V and J ends lost 6 bases and 2 bases respectively, with 14 bases between them. The CDR3 region is CASSLRNRGNQPQHF. The CDR3 DNA sequence: TGTGCCAGCAGCCTAAGGAATCGAGGCAATCAGCCCCAGCATTTT.

The genes are TRBV5-1 and TRBJ2-7; 10 nucleotides agree with TRBD2. J gave up 5 bases and V 1 base, and 6 bases lay outside the gene matches. The CDR3 contains 15 residues. The germline gives CDR1 SGHRS, CDR2 YFSETQ. The CDR3 sequence is CASSLSPSGSHEQYF. CDR3 coding DNA: TGCGCCAGCAGCTTGAGCCCTAGCGGGAGTCACGAGCAGTACTTC.

The count of this clone is one. The CDR3 DNA follows: TGTGCCAGCAGCCCATGGGGGATGGGCAATCAGCCCCAGCATTTT. Protein: CASSPWGMGNQPQHF. This chain joins TRBV7-7 and TRBJ1-5, with a possible D match to TRBD1 (5 bases). V lost 5 bases and J 2 bases, leaving 13 bases between the germline ends. The CDR3 consists of 15 residues. Germline V lookup: CDR1 SSHAT, CDR2 FNYEAQ (reference sequence).

The chain uses TRBV7-9 and TRBJ2-5; the D is unclear. From germline, CDR1 is SEHNR and CDR2 FQNEAQ (reference sequence). The CDR3 length is 11 residues. V was shortened by 5 bases and J by 5 bases, with 6 bases between the two germline ends. The CDR3 region has the DNA TGTGCCAGCAGCCAACGGGAGACCCAGTACTTC. It codes for CASSQRETQYF.

CDR3 sequence: CASSSRRQGDLAKNIQYF. In DNA, the CDR3 is TGTGCCAGCAGCTCCCGCCGACAGGGGGATTTAGCCAAAAACATTCAGTACTTC. This chain connects TRBV7-9 to TRBJ2-4; 9 nucleotides align to TRBD1. V lost 4 bases to trimming and J lost 0 bases; unmatched junction nucleotides: 10. The CDR3 has 18 amino acids. The germline V gene has CDR1 SEHNR and CDR2 FQNEAQ (reference sequence).

The chain couples TRBV7-6 to TRBJ2-1; 9 bases agree with TRBD2. This CDR3 has 18 amino acids. CDR1 is SGHVS and CDR2 is FNYEAQ in the germline V gene. V trimming: 5 bases; J trimming: 6 bases; junction bases outside the gene matches: 17. The CDR3 DNA follows: TGTGCCAGCAGCGAACTACCCGGGACTAGCTTTGGTCCCAATGAGCAGTTCTTC. This translates into CASSELPGTSFGPNEQFF.

The chain has TRBV27 and TRBJ2-5; the D is unclear. Germline V CDR1 and CDR2: MNHEY, SMNVEV (reference sequence). CDR3 length: 14 residues. The V end lost 0 bases, the J end lost 2 bases, and 7 bases lay between the germline ends. CDR3 sequence: CASSLSVGQETQYF. The CDR3 nucleotides are TGTGCCAGCAGTTTATCGGTGGGGCAAGAGACCCAGTACTTC.

CDR3 in amino acids: CASSIDRDSRGAQYF. In DNA, the CDR3 is TGTGCCAGTAGTATAGATCGGGACAGTCGAGGGGCCCAGTACTTC. The chain couples TRBV19 to TRBJ2-5; 7 bases fit TRBD1. The CDR3 consists of 15 residues. V lost 0 bases to trimming and J lost 9 bases; unmatched junction nucleotides: 10. The germline CDR1 and CDR2 sequences are LNHDA and SQIVND (reference sequence).

The gene calls are TRBV27 and TRBJ2-7; D not certain. Trimming cost V 1 base and J 5 bases, with 6 bases left between them. The CDR3 length is 12 residues. The V gene's germline CDR1 is MNHEY and CDR2 SMNVEV (reference sequence). The CDR3 sequence is CASSLFPNEQYF. CDR3 nucleotides: TGTGCCAGCAGTTTATTCCCTAACGAGCAGTACTTC.